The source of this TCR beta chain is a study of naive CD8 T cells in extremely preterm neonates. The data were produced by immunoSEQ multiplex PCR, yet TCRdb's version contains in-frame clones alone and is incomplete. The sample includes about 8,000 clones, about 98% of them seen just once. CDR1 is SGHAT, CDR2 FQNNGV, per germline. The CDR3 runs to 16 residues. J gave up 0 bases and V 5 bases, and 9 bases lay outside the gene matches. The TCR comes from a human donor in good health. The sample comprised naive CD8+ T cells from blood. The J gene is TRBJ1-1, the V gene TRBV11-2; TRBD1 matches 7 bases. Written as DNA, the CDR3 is TGTGCCAGCAGCCCGAGGACAGGTTACATGAACACTGAAGCTTTCTTT. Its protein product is CASSPRTGYMNTEAFF. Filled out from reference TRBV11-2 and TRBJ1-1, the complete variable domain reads EAGVAQSPRYKIIEKRQSVAFWCNPISGHATLYWYQQILGQGPKLLIQFQNNGVVDDSQLPKDRFSAERLKGVDSTLKIQPAKLEDSAVYLCASSPRTGYMNTEAFFGQGTRLTVV.